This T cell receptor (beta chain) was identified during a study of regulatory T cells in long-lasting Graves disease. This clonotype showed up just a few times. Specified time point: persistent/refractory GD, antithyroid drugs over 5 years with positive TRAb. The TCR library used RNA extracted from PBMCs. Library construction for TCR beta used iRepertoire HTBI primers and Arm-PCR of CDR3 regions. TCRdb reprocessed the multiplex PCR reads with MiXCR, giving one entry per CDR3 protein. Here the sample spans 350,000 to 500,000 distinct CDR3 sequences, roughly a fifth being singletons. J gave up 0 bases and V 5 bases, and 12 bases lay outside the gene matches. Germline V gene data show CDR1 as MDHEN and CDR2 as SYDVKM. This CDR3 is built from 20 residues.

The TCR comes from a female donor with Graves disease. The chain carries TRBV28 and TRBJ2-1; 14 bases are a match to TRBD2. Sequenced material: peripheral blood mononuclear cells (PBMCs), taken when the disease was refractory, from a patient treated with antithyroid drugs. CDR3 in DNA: TGTGCCAGCAGTCCTTTACGGACTAGCGGGAGGCTTAGCTCCTACAATGAGCAGTTCTTC. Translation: CASSPLRTSGRLSSYNEQFF.